Sequencing of this T cell receptor beta chain was carried out in a study of graft-versus-host responses after intestinal transplantation. Germline V lookup: CDR1 SQVTM, CDR2 ANQGSEA. The length of the CDR3 is 14 residues. V dropped 3 bases and J dropped 1 base, with 13 bases sitting between them. Study-level points and caveats: High graft-versus-host to host-versus-graft clonal ratios were seen in allografts of patients with graft-donor T cell macrochimerism.

Here immunoSEQ multiplex PCR was the method, and the copy in TCRdb shows in-frame clones only, minus some. The table lists tens of thousands of clones, about 93% of them singletons. With respect to this clone: The antigen is not known.

Sequencing was performed on unstimulated CD8+ T cells sorted from spleen or lymph node cells, taken before intestinal transplant. The genes are TRBV29-1 and TRBJ2-7; D perhaps matches TRBD1 (5 bases). This receptor was identified in a human donor who received an intestinal transplant. CDR3 sequence (DNA): TGCAGCGTTGAGAAACTTTCAGGGTCCTACGAGCAGTACTTC. It encodes CSVEKLSGSYEQYF.